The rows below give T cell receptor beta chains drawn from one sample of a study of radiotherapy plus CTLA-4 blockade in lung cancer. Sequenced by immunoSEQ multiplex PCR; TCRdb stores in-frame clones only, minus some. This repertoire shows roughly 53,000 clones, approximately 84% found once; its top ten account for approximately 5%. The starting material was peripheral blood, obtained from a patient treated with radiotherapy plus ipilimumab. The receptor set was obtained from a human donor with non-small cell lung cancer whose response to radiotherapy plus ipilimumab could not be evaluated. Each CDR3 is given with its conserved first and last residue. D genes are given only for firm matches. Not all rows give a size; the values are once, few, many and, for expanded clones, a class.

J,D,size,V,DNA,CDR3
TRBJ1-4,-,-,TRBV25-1,TGTGCCAGCAGTGACGGGGTGAAGGACGGGGTTAATGAAAAACTGTTTTTT,CASSDGVKDGVNEKLFF
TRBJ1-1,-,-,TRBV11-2,TGTGCCAGCAGCTTACTCCTACGGGGGGGAGCTTTCTTT,CASSLLLRGGAFF
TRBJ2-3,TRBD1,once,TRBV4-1,TGCGCCAGCAGCCAAGGGGACAGGGATGTCGATACGCAGTATTTT,CASSQGDRDVDTQYF
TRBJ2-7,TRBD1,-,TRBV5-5,TGTGCCAGCAGCATAGCCTCGGGACAGGGCTACGAGCAGTACTTC,CASSIASGQGYEQYF
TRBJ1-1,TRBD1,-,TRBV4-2,TGTGCCAGCAGCCCAGACAGGGGGAGGACTGAAGCTTTCTTT,CASSPDRGRTEAFF
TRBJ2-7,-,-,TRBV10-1,TGCGCCAGCAGTGAGCACCGACCAGGGCGATCCTACGAGCAGTACTTC,CASSEHRPGRSYEQYF
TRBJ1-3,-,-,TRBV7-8,TGTGCCAGCAGCTTGCGGGTCAGCTCTGGAAACACCATATATTTT,CASSLRVSSGNTIYF
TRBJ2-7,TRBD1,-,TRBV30,TGTGCCTGGAGTGTTTCACGGACAGGGGCCTACGAGCAGTACTTC,CAWSVSRTGAYEQYF
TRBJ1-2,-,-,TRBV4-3,TGCGCCAGCAGCCAAGGAAGGTGGGGGGACTATGGCTACACCTTC,CASSQGRWGDYGYTF
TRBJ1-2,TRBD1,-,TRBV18,TGTGCCAGCTCACCACCGGAGACAGGGAACGGCTACACCTTC,CASSPPETGNGYTF
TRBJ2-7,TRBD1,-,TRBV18,TGTGCCAGCTCACCAGGGACAGCACCCTACGAGCAGTACTTC,CASSPGTAPYEQYF
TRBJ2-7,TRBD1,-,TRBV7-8,TGTGCCAGCAGCTCACCGGGACAGGACCACGAGCAGTACTTC,CASSSPGQDHEQYF
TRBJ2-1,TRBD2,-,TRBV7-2,TGTGCCAGCAGCCCTGCGGCTAGCGGGAGCACCTCCTACAATGAGCAGTTCTTC,CASSPAASGSTSYNEQFF
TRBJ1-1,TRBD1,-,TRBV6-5,TGTGCCAGCAGTTACCCGAATGAGAGGGGGCGCACTGAAGCTTTCTTT,CASSYPNERGRTEAFF
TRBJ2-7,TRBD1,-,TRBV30,TGTGCCTGGAGTAGTCAGGGGGCGCTCTACGAGCAGTACTTC,CAWSSQGALYEQYF
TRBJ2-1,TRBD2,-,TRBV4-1,TGCGCCAGCAGCCGGGGCGGGGGTTGGATGGATGAGCAGTTCTTC,CASSRGGGWMDEQFF
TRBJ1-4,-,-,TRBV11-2,TGTGCCAGCAGCACGACCGAAGAGGCTAATGAAAAACTGTTTTTT,CASSTTEEANEKLFF
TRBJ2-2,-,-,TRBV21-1,TGTGCCAGCAGCTTTCCTGGGAGTCGGGGGGCGCACACCGGGGAGCTGTTTTTT,CASSFPGSRGAHTGELFF
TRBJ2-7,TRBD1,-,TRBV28,TGTGCCAGCAGACCACAAACTCCGGGACAGCCCTTCTTC,CASRPQTPGQPFF
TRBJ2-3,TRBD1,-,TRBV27,TGTGCCAGCAGCCGGGGACAGGGGAGGATAGGTACGCAGTATTTT,CASSRGQGRIGTQYF
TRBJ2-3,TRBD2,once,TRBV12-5,TGTGCTAGTGGTTTGGGCGTAGCGGGAGCCACAGATACGCAGTATTTT,CASGLGVAGATDTQYF
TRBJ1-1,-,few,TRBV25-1,TGTGCCAGCAGTGAAGCGTCGTACGCTGAAGCTTTCTTT,CASSEASYAEAFF
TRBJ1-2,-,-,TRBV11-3,TGTGCCAGCAGCTCACAGGGCCGAGGCTACACCTTC,CASSSQGRGYTF
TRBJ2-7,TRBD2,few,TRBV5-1,TGCGCCAGCAGCTTGTTTACGGGAGGTTACGAGCAGTACTTC,CASSLFTGGYEQYF
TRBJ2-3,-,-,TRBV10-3,TGTGCCATCAGTGAGTCAGTGGCCGGGGTGAGGAATACGCAGTATTTT,CAISESVAGVRNTQYF
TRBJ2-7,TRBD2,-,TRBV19,TGTGCCAGTAGTATGGGGCTAGCGGGGCCCTACGAGCAGTACTTC,CASSMGLAGPYEQYF
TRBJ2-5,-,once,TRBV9,TGTGCCAGCAGCGTAGTATTAGGGGACCAAGAGACCCAGTACTTC,CASSVVLGDQETQYF
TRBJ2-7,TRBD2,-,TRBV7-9,TGTGCCAGCAGCCAAGGACTAGCGGGACCCTACGAGCAGTACTTC,CASSQGLAGPYEQYF
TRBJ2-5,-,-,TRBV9,TGTGCCAGCAGCCCGCACGCCTTGCTCTACGGACAGAAAGAGACCCAGTACTTC,CASSPHALLYGQKETQYF
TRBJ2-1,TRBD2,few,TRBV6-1,TGTGCCAGCAGTAAAGCGGGAGGATACAATGAGCAGTTCTTC,CASSKAGGYNEQFF
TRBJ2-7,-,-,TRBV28,TGTGCCAGCAGTTGGCAGGGGAGGGGCGAGCAGTACTTC,CASSWQGRGEQYF